This T cell receptor (beta chain) was sequenced in a study of preoperative IRX-2 immunotherapy in early breast cancer. TCRdb keeps only in-frame clones here, not all; method: immunoSEQ multiplex PCR. Among 7,000 to 9,000 clones listed, 80% were seen once. Specified treatment: preoperative locoregional IRX-2 cytokine immunotherapy. Samples came from a phase Ib trial of preoperative locoregional IRX-2 cytokine immunotherapy. The CDR3 is made up of 16 amino acids. After removal of 5 bases from V and 0 bases from J, the junction contained 10 bases not matched to a gene. This receptor was obtained from a human donor with breast cancer. The sequencing here drew on tumor tissue, taken after IRX-2 immunotherapy. The V call is TRBV7-1, the J call TRBJ2-7, with 7 nucleotides matching TRBD1. TRBV7-1 belongs to the ORF category, with a function that is uncertain. The CDR3 loop reads CASSTGRDSLSYEQYF. As DNA, the CDR3 is TGTGCCAGCAGCACAGGCCGGGACAGCCTCTCCTACGAGCAGTACTTC.